This T cell receptor (beta chain) was captured in a study of shared clonotypes between healthy human individuals. J lost 3 bases, V lost 2 bases, and 6 bases had no gene match. The germline V gene has CDR1 GTSNPN and CDR2 SVGIG (reference sequence). The CDR3 is made up of 15 amino acids. Repertoires were generated with immunoSEQ multiplex PCR, while TCRdb's copy carries only in-frame clones and drops some. Among fewer than 3 million clones, 80% to 95% were seen once, and the ten largest hold roughly 0.34%. This clone was seen once. The antigen is unknown. Regarding the study as a whole: Naive CD4 clonotypes overlapped across a handful of donors at roughly 5%. Rarefaction demonstrated incomplete sorted-subset sequencing despite large depth. Non-shared clonotypes showed lower generation probabilities than clonotypes common to all four donors.

This clonotype originated in a man between 18 and 35 years old in good health. Some clones in this sample may be carry-over from other donors' samples. The source material was naive CD4+ T cells from PBMCs. Subset given: CD45RA+ positively selected. The V gene is TRBV30, the J gene TRBJ2-5, with 10 positions matching TRBD1. The DNA for the CDR3 is TGTGCCTGGAGTCCCTGGGACAGGGGAAAAGAGACCCAGTACTTC. Translated, it gives CAWSPWDRGKETQYF.